The rows below give T cell receptor beta chains drawn from one sample of a study of T cell responses to AZD1222 COVID-19 vaccine. This table comes from immunoSEQ multiplex PCR, and its TCRdb copy is limited to in-frame clones, with some not included. The repertoire holds 200,000 or so clones, with 87% as singletons. The sequenced sample was peripheral blood, obtained on day 0 of MenACWY control vaccination. Receptors originate from an adult in good health. The CDR3 runs from the conserved cysteine through the conserved F or W. D genes are given only for firm matches. Clone size, where shown, is once, few, many, or a class for clones that have expanded.

D: -
V: TRBV20-1
J: TRBJ2-3
size: few
DNA: TGCAGTGCCTTCCGGGACTCGCAGTATTTT
CDR3: CSAFRDSQYF

D: -
V: TRBV2
J: TRBJ1-3
size: -
DNA: TGTGCCAGCAGTCAGGGGCCATCTGGAAACACCATATATTTT
CDR3: CASSQGPSGNTIYF

D: -
V: TRBV2
J: TRBJ1-6
size: -
DNA: TGTGCCAGCCGCGGACCCACCAGCTCCTATAATTCACCCCTCCACTTT
CDR3: CASRGPTSSYNSPLHF

D: TRBD2
V: TRBV2
J: TRBJ2-5
size: few
DNA: TGTGCCAGCAGTGAACCTAGCGGGAGGGGGGCAGAGACCCAGTACTTC
CDR3: CASSEPSGRGAETQYF

D: -
V: TRBV5-1
J: TRBJ1-1
size: -
DNA: TGCGCCAGCAGCTTGCCTGGGGAGGGTGAAGCTTTCTTT
CDR3: CASSLPGEGEAFF

D: TRBD2
V: TRBV9
J: TRBJ2-1
size: -
DNA: TGTGCCAGCAGCGTGGGCGGGGGGGCAGGCAATGAGCAGTTCTTC
CDR3: CASSVGGGAGNEQFF

D: TRBD1
V: TRBV6-5
J: TRBJ2-7
size: -
DNA: TGTGCCAGCAGTTACGGACGGACAGGGGTTTACGAGCAGTACTTC
CDR3: CASSYGRTGVYEQYF

D: TRBD1
V: TRBV28
J: TRBJ1-6
size: -
DNA: TGTGCCAGCAAAAGCGCAGGGGGAAATTCACCCCTCCACTTT
CDR3: CASKSAGGNSPLHF

D: -
V: TRBV7-6
J: TRBJ2-2
size: -
DNA: TGTGCCAGCAGCTTAGCGATCGGGAACACCGGGGAGCTGTTTTTT
CDR3: CASSLAIGNTGELFF

D: TRBD1
V: TRBV5-1
J: TRBJ2-1
size: -
DNA: TGCGCCAGCAGCTTGGCTCAGGGGGCTGGGCGGGATTACAATGAGCAGTTCTTC
CDR3: CASSLAQGAGRDYNEQFF

D: TRBD2
V: TRBV5-1
J: TRBJ2-3
size: -
DNA: TGCGCCAGCAGCCATCACGAGCGGGGGGATTTTGTAGATACGCAGTATTTT
CDR3: CASSHHERGDFVDTQYF

D: -
V: TRBV6-4
J: TRBJ2-1
size: -
DNA: TGTGCCAGCAGTGACTCGTCCCAGGACTCGAATGAGCAGTTCTTC
CDR3: CASSDSSQDSNEQFF

D: -
V: TRBV30
J: TRBJ2-5
size: few
DNA: TGTGCCTGGACTCAGTCCCGGCGAGAGACCCAGTACTTC
CDR3: CAWTQSRRETQYF

D: -
V: TRBV11-2
J: TRBJ2-1
size: -
DNA: TGTGCCAGCAGCCCGGGTGGAGGGGGATTGGAGCAGTTCTTC
CDR3: CASSPGGGGLEQFF

D: -
V: TRBV27
J: TRBJ2-7
size: -
DNA: TGTGCCAGCGTAAACTTCCCTTACGAGCAGTACTTC
CDR3: CASVNFPYEQYF

D: TRBD2
V: TRBV30
J: TRBJ2-1
size: -
DNA: TGTGCCTGGATCCCTAGCGGGATGCATGAGCAGTTCTTC
CDR3: CAWIPSGMHEQFF

D: TRBD1
V: TRBV7-9
J: TRBJ2-7
size: few
DNA: TGTGCCAGCAGCTTTAGCCCCGGGACAGGATCCTACGAGCAGTACTTC
CDR3: CASSFSPGTGSYEQYF

D: TRBD1
V: TRBV5-4
J: TRBJ2-7
size: -
DNA: TGTGCCAGCAGCCCAGGGACAGATCTCGAGCAGTACTTC
CDR3: CASSPGTDLEQYF

D: -
V: TRBV5-6
J: TRBJ1-3
size: -
DNA: TGTGCCAGCAGCTTGGCCGTCAGTTTTGACTATGGAAACACCATATATTTT
CDR3: CASSLAVSFDYGNTIYF

D: TRBD1
V: TRBV29-1
J: TRBJ1-3
size: -
DNA: TGCAGCGTTGGGACAGGTCTTGGAAACACCATATATTTT
CDR3: CSVGTGLGNTIYF

D: -
V: TRBV20-1
J: TRBJ1-5
size: -
DNA: TGCAGTGCTAGTATTGGGCAGGGAGGGCAGCCCCAGCATTTT
CDR3: CSASIGQGGQPQHF

D: -
V: TRBV6-5
J: TRBJ2-7
size: -
DNA: TGTGCCAGCAGCCCCTTTGGGCCCACCTACGAGCAGTACTTC
CDR3: CASSPFGPTYEQYF

D: -
V: TRBV7-2
J: TRBJ2-3
size: -
DNA: TGTGCCAGCCGTCTCACAGATACGCAGTATTTT
CDR3: CASRLTDTQYF

D: -
V: TRBV29-1
J: TRBJ2-1
size: -
DNA: TGCAGCGTCAGACCGGGACCCGCCGCCGATAATGAGCAGTTCTTC
CDR3: CSVRPGPAADNEQFF

D: TRBD1
V: TRBV19
J: TRBJ2-5
size: -
DNA: TGTGCCAGTGGACAGGGGAAGACCCAGTACTTC
CDR3: CASGQGKTQYF

D: -
V: TRBV9
J: TRBJ2-3
size: -
DNA: TGTGCCAGCAGCGTAGCCGGAGGAGGCACAGATACGCAGTATTTT
CDR3: CASSVAGGGTDTQYF

D: -
V: TRBV5-4
J: TRBJ1-3
size: -
DNA: TGTGCCAGCAGCCCCAGTGCAGGGGTTGCCTCTGGAAACACCATATATTTT
CDR3: CASSPSAGVASGNTIYF

D: -
V: TRBV28
J: TRBJ2-5
size: once
DNA: TGTGCCAGCAGTTTCACCAGGATATTGGGGTACCAAGAGACCCAGTACTTC
CDR3: CASSFTRILGYQETQYF

D: -
V: TRBV7-9
J: TRBJ2-3
size: -
DNA: TGTGCCAGCAGCCCATTGGACAGAACCCAAAGCACAGATACGCAGTATTTT
CDR3: CASSPLDRTQSTDTQYF

D: TRBD1
V: TRBV28
J: TRBJ2-7
size: -
DNA: TGTGCCAGCAACCTAGCCCGGACAGGGGGCTCGGGTGAGCAGTACTTC
CDR3: CASNLARTGGSGEQYF

D: -
V: TRBV19
J: TRBJ2-7
size: -
DNA: TGTGCCAGTAGTAACCGGAGGACTGGGGACGAGCAGTACTTC
CDR3: CASSNRRTGDEQYF

D: TRBD1
V: TRBV5-1
J: TRBJ2-7
size: -
DNA: TGCGCCAGCAGCTCCCGGGACAGGGTATCCTACGAGCAGTACTTC
CDR3: CASSSRDRVSYEQYF

D: TRBD1
V: TRBV5-6
J: TRBJ1-6
size: -
DNA: TGTGCCAGCAGCGTTCCGGGACAGGGGGCGTCGTGGTCACCCCTCCACTTT
CDR3: CASSVPGQGASWSPLHF

D: TRBD1
V: TRBV6-1
J: TRBJ1-2
size: -
DNA: TGTGCCAGCAGTGAGGGGACAGGGTCGTATGGCTACACCTTC
CDR3: CASSEGTGSYGYTF

D: TRBD1
V: TRBV12-5
J: TRBJ1-1
size: -
DNA: TGTGCTAGTGGTTTGGTACCTGGGACAGGGGTTCCAACTGAAGCTTTCTTT
CDR3: CASGLVPGTGVPTEAFF

D: -
V: TRBV2
J: TRBJ1-2
size: few
DNA: TGTGCCAGCAGTATAACACCATCCTATGGCTACACCTTC
CDR3: CASSITPSYGYTF

D: -
V: TRBV7-3
J: TRBJ2-3
size: once
DNA: TGTGCCAGCAGCCCCGGCCACACGAGTTACACAGATACGCAGTATTTT
CDR3: CASSPGHTSYTDTQYF

D: -
V: TRBV14
J: TRBJ1-3
size: -
DNA: TGTGCCAGCAGCCCCGGGATTGGAAACACCATATATTTT
CDR3: CASSPGIGNTIYF

D: -
V: TRBV5-1
J: TRBJ2-6
size: -
DNA: TGCGCCAGCAGCCTAAATGGGGAACGGAGCTCTGGGGCCAACGTCCTGACTTTC
CDR3: CASSLNGERSSGANVLTF

D: TRBD2
V: TRBV29-1
J: TRBJ2-1
size: -
DNA: TGCAGCGTAAAGATTAGCGGGAGTCACAATGAGCAGTTCTTC
CDR3: CSVKISGSHNEQFF

D: -
V: TRBV27
J: TRBJ2-1
size: -
DNA: TGTGCCAGCAGTTTATTTGTAGACAGCCGTTCCTACAATGAGCAGTTCTTC
CDR3: CASSLFVDSRSYNEQFF

D: -
V: TRBV5-1
J: TRBJ2-5
size: -
DNA: TGCGCCAGCAGCTTGGGGGCAGCGGGTAATGTGGCCCAGTACTTC
CDR3: CASSLGAAGNVAQYF

D: -
V: TRBV11-2
J: TRBJ1-6
size: -
DNA: TGTGCCAGCCTTCGGAGCTCCTATAATTCACCCCTCCACTTT
CDR3: CASLRSSYNSPLHF

D: TRBD1
V: TRBV28
J: TRBJ2-3
size: -
DNA: TGTGCCAGCAGCTCGGGACAGGGTACAGATACGCAGTATTTT
CDR3: CASSSGQGTDTQYF

D: TRBD1
V: TRBV7-6
J: TRBJ2-3
size: few
DNA: TGTGCCAGCAGCTCGTGGACAGGCGAAGGAGATACGCAGTATTTT
CDR3: CASSSWTGEGDTQYF

D: -
V: TRBV6-1
J: TRBJ2-1
size: -
DNA: TGTGCCAGCAGTGAACAGATCGAGGGCGATGAGCAGTTCTTC
CDR3: CASSEQIEGDEQFF

D: TRBD1
V: TRBV19
J: TRBJ1-1
size: once
DNA: TGTGCCAGTAAGGACAGGACCGCCGCTTTCTTT
CDR3: CASKDRTAAFF

D: TRBD1
V: TRBV19
J: TRBJ1-2
size: -
DNA: TGTGCCAGTAGCCAGGGACAGGCCTATGGCTACACCTTC
CDR3: CASSQGQAYGYTF

D: -
V: TRBV27
J: TRBJ1-5
size: -
DNA: TGTGCCAGCAGTCCAGAGGGGACACGGAGTAATCAGCCCCAGCATTTT
CDR3: CASSPEGTRSNQPQHF

D: -
V: TRBV7-6
J: TRBJ2-5
size: once
DNA: TGTGCCAGCAGCTTAGCGCAAGGGGCTCAAGAGACCCAGTACTTC
CDR3: CASSLAQGAQETQYF

D: -
V: TRBV11-1
J: TRBJ2-5
size: -
DNA: TGTGCCAGCAGCTTACTAAATGAGCGAGGAGAGACCCAGTACTTC
CDR3: CASSLLNERGETQYF

D: TRBD1
V: TRBV5-6
J: TRBJ2-7
size: -
DNA: TGTGCCAGCAGACCTGGGACAGCCTACGAGCAGTACTTC
CDR3: CASRPGTAYEQYF

D: -
V: TRBV28
J: TRBJ2-4
size: -
DNA: TGTGCCAGCAGTGTCATAACTACCGCCAAAAACATTCAGTACTTC
CDR3: CASSVITTAKNIQYF

D: TRBD2
V: TRBV3-1/TRBV3-2
J: TRBJ2-3
size: -
DNA: TGTGCCAGCAGCCAAGACGTAATAGCGGGAGGGTTGGATACGCAGTATTTT
CDR3: CASSQDVIAGGLDTQYF

D: TRBD1
V: TRBV6-1
J: TRBJ1-2
size: -
DNA: TGTGCCAGCAGTGAAAGGACAGGGGGGGGCTATGGCTACACCTTC
CDR3: CASSERTGGGYGYTF